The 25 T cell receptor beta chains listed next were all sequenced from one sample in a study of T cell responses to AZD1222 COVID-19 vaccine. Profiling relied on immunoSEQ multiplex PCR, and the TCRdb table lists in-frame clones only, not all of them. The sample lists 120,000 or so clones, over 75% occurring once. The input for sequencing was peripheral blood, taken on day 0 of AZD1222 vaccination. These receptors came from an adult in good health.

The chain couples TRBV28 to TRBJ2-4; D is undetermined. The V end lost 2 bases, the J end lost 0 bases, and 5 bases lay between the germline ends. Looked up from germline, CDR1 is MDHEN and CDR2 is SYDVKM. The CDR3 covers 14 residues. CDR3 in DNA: TGTGCCAGCAGTTTAGGCCTAGCCAAAAACATTCAGTACTTC. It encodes CASSLGLAKNIQYF.

The DNA for the CDR3 is TGTGCCAGCAGCTTGGGGCCCGACGGGGGTTATGGCTACACCTTC. Its protein is CASSLGPDGGYGYTF. The chain uses TRBV5-4 and TRBJ1-2, with D maybe TRBD1 (5 bases). Between the trimmed V and J ends, which lost 0 bases and 5 bases, there was a span of 14 bases. Germline CDR1 is SGHNT and CDR2 is YYREEE (reference sequence). CDR3 length: 15 amino acids.

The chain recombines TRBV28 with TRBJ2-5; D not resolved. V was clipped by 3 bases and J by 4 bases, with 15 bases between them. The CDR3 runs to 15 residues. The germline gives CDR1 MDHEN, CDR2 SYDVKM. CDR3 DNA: TGTGCCAGCAGTTTTTTGTTCGGAAGGGTAGAGACCCAGTACTTC. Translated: CASSFLFGRVETQYF.

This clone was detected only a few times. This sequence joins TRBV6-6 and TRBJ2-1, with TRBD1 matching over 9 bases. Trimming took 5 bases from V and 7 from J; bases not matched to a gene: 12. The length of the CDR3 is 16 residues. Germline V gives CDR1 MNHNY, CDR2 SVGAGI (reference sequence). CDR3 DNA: TGTGCCAGCAGTCGAACGCCGGGACAGGGACCAAATGAGCAGTTCTTC. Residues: CASSRTPGQGPNEQFF.

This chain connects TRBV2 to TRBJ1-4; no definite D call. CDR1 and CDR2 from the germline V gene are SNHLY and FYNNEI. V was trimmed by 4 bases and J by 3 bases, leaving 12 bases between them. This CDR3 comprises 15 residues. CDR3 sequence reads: CASSVERSSNEKLFF. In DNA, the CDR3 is TGTGCCAGCAGTGTTGAAAGGTCGTCTAATGAAAAACTGTTTTTT. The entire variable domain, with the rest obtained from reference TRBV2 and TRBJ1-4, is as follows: EPEVTQTPSHQVTQMGQEVILRCVPISNHLYFYWYRQILGQKVEFLVSFYNNEISEKSEIFDDQFSVERPDGSNFTLKIRSTKLEDSAMYFCASSVERSSNEKLFFGSGTQLSVL.

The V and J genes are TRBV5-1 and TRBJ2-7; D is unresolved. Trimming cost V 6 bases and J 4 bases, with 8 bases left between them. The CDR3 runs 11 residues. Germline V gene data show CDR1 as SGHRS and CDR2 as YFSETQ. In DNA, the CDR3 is TGCGCCAGCACCGACACTTACGAGCAGTACTTC. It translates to CASTDTYEQYF.

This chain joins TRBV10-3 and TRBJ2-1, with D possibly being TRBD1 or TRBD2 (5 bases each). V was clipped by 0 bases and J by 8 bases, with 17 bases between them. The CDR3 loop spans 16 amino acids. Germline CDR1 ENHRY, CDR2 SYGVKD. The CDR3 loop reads CAISESRGKVRDEQFF. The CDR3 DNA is TGTGCCATCAGTGAGTCGCGAGGGAAAGTCAGGGATGAGCAGTTCTTC.

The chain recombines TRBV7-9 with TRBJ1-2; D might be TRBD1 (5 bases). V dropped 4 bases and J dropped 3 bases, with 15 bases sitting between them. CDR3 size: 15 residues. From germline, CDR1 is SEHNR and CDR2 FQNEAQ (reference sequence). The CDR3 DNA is TGTGCCAGCAGCTGGGGTGGAGGGACGCACTATGGCTACACCTTC. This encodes CASSWGGGTHYGYTF. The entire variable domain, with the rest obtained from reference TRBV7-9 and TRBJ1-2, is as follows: DTGVSQNPRHKITKRGQNVTFRCDPISEHNRLYWYRQTLGQGPEFLTYFQNEAQLEKSRLLSDRFSAERPKGSFSTLEIQRTEQGDSAMYLCASSWGGGTHYGYTFGSGTRLTVV.

CDR3 region: CATSREVGTANEKLFF. The CDR3 bases are TGTGCCACCAGCAGAGAGGTCGGGACAGCTAATGAAAAACTGTTTTTT. This rearrangement joins TRBV15 to TRBJ1-4; 7 bases align to TRBD1. The germline V gene encodes CDR1 LNHNV and CDR2 YYDKDF (reference sequence). Trimming took 0 bases from V and 3 from J; bases not matched to a gene: 4. This CDR3 has 16 amino acids.

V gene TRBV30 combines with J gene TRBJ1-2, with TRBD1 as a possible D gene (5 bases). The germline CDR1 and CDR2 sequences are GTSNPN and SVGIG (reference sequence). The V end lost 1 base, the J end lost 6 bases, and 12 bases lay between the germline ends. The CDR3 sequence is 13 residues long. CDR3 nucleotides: TGTGCCTGGAGTGGCGGGGCGAGAAATGGCTACACCTTC. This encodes CAWSGGARNGYTF.

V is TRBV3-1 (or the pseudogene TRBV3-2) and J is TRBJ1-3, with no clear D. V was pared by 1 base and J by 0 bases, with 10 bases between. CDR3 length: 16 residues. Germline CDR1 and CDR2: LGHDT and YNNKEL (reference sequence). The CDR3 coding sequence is TGTGCCAGCAGCCAAGTCCCTGCCAGCTCTGGAAACACCATATATTTT. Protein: CASSQVPASSGNTIYF.

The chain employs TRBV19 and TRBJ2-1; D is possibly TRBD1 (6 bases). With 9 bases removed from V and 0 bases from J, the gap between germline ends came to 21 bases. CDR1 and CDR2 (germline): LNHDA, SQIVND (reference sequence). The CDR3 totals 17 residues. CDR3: CASRGTMGASSYNEQFF. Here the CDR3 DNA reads TGTGCCAGCCGAGGAACTATGGGGGCGAGCTCCTACAATGAGCAGTTCTTC.

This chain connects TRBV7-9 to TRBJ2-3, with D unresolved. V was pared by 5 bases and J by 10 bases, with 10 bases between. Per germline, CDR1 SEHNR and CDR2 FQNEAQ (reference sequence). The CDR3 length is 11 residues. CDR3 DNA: TGTGCCAGCAGCCCCTCGGGTGCGCAGTATTTT. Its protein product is CASSPSGAQYF.

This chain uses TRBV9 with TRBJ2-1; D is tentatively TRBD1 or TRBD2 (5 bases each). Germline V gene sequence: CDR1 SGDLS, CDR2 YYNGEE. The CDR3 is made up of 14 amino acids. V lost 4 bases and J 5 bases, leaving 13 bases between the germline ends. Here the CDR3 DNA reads TGTGCCAGCAGCATCGGGGCGAATAACAATGAGCAGTTCTTC. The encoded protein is CASSIGANNNEQFF.

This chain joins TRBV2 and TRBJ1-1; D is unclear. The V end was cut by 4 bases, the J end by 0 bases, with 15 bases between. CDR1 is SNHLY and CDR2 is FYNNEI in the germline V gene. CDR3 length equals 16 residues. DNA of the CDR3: TGTGCCAGCAGTGTTTCACCCCGGAACCTGAACACTGAAGCTTTCTTT. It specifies CASSVSPRNLNTEAFF. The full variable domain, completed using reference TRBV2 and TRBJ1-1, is EPEVTQTPSHQVTQMGQEVILRCVPISNHLYFYWYRQILGQKVEFLVSFYNNEISEKSEIFDDQFSVERPDGSNFTLKIRSTKLEDSAMYFCASSVSPRNLNTEAFFGQGTRLTVV.

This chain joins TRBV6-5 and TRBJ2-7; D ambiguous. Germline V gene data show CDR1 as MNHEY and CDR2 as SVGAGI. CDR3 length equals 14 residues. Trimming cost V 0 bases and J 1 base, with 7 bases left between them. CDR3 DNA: TGTGCCAGCAGTTACTCGTCCAAGTCCTACGAGCAGTACTTC. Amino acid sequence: CASSYSSKSYEQYF.

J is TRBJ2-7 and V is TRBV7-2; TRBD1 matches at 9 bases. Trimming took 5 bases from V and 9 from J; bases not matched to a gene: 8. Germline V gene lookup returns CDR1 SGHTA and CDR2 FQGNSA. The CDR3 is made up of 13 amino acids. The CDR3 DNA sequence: TGTGCCAGCAGCCCGGACAGGGGTTTAGGGCAGTACTTC. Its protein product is CASSPDRGLGQYF.

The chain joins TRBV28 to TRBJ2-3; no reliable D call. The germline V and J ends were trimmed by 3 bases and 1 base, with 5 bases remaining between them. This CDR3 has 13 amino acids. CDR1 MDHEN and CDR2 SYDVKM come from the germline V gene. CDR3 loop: CASSFTGTDTQYF. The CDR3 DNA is TGTGCCAGCAGTTTTACAGGCACAGATACGCAGTATTTT.

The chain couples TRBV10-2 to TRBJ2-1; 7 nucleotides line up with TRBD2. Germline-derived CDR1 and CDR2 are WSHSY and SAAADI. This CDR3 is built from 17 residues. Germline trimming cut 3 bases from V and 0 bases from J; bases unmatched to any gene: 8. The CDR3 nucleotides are TGCGCCAGCAGTGAAGGTCTAGCGGCCAGCTCCTACAATGAGCAGTTCTTC. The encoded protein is CASSEGLAASSYNEQFF.

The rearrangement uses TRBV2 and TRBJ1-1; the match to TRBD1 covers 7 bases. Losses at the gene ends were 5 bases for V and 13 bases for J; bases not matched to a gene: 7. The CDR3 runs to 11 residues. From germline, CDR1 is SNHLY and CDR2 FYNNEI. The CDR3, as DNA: TGTGCCAGCAGTTATCACAGGGGTGGTTTCTTT. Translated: CASSYHRGGFF. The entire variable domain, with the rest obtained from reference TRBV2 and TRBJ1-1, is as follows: EPEVTQTPSHQVTQMGQEVILRCVPISNHLYFYWYRQILGQKVEFLVSFYNNEISEKSEIFDDQFSVERPDGSNFTLKIRSTKLEDSAMYFCASSYHRGGFFGQGTRLTVV.

CDR3 protein: CASTPWTGTGELFF. DNA for the CDR3: TGTGCCAGCACCCCCTGGACAGGGACCGGGGAGCTGTTTTTT. The chain employs TRBV27 and TRBJ2-2; 8 nucleotides align to TRBD1. This CDR3 has 14 residues. Per germline, CDR1 MNHEY and CDR2 SMNVEV (reference sequence). Trimming removed 7 bases from V and 5 bases from J; junction bases left unmatched: 6.

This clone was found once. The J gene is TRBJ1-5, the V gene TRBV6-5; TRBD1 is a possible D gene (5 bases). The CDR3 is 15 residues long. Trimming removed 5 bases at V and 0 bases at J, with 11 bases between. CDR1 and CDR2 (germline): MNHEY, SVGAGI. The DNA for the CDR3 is TGTGCCAGCAGTAGACAGCCATATAGCAATCAGCCCCAGCATTTT. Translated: CASSRQPYSNQPQHF.

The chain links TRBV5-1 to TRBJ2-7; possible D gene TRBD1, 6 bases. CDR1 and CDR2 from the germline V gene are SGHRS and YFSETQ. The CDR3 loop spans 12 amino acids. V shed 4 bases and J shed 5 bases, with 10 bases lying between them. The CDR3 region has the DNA TGCGCCAGCAGCGTCAGGGGCCACGAGCAGTACTTC. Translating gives CASSVRGHEQYF.

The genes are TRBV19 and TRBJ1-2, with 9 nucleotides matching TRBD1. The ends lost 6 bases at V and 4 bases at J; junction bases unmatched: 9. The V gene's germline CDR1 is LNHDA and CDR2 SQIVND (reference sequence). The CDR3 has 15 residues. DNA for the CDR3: TGTGCCAGTAGACCACGACAGGGGGGCGCCTATGGCTACACCTTC. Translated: CASRPRQGGAYGYTF.

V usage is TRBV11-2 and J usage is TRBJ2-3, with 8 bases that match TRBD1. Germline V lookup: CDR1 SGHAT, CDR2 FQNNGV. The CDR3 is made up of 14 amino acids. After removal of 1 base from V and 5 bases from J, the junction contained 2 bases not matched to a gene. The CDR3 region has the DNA TGTGCCAGCAGCTTAGCAGGGGGCAGAGATACGCAGTATTTT. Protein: CASSLAGGRDTQYF.